Below are 23 T cell receptor beta chains sequenced from a single sample in a study of T cell responses to AZD1222 COVID-19 vaccine. Assay used: immunoSEQ multiplex PCR; TCRdb lists only in-frame clones, some missing. The sample includes fewer than 200,000 clones, roughly 92% of them seen just once. Sequencing was performed on peripheral blood, taken on day 0 of AZD1222 vaccination. These receptors came from an adult in good health.

The chain recombines TRBV18 with TRBJ1-1; no firm D call. This CDR3 region has 12 residues. Trimming took off 5 bases at V and 6 bases at J, with 10 bases between the two ends. Germline V gene data show CDR1 as KGHSH and CDR2 as LQKENI. CDR3 protein: CASSSAGAEAFF. CDR3 nucleotides: TGTGCCAGCTCATCGGCAGGCGCTGAAGCTTTCTTT.

The chain is built from TRBV2 and TRBJ1-3; unclear D gene. Looked up from germline, CDR1 is SNHLY and CDR2 is FYNNEI. The CDR3 is 13 amino acids. Trimming shortened V by 1 base and J by 2 bases, and 3 bases separated the two germline ends. Here the CDR3 DNA reads TGTGCCAGCAGTGAAGAGGCTGGAAACACCATATATTTT. The encoded protein is CASSEEAGNTIYF.

This rearrangement joins TRBV12-2 to TRBJ1-1; TRBD1 is the table's D call and was not checked against the DNA. TRBV12-2 is designated a pseudogene. The CDR3 has 14 residues. CDR3 bases: TGTGCAAGTCGTACCACAGGGGGGAACACTGAAGCTTTCTTT. Translating gives CASRTTGGNTEAFF.

This sequence joins TRBV21-1 and TRBJ1-2. TRBV21-1 is assigned pseudogene status. The CDR3 totals 14 residues. The CDR3, as DNA: TGTGCCAGCAGCAAAGGGGTTCGGGGATTACGCTACACCTTC. Translated, it gives CASSKGVRGLRYTF.

This chain joins TRBV9 and TRBJ2-1; 15 bases line up with TRBD2. Unmatched junction bases numbered 7, after V lost 4 bases and J lost 5 bases. Germline V gives CDR1 SGDLS, CDR2 YYNGEE. This CDR3 has 17 amino acids. In DNA, the CDR3 is TGTGCCAGCAGCCCCAGGGGACTAGCGGGAGGAAACAATGAGCAGTTCTTC. Its translation: CASSPRGLAGGNNEQFF.

V gene TRBV14 combines with J gene TRBJ1-1; the match to TRBD1 covers 7 bases. There are 12 residues in the CDR3. J gave up 9 bases and V 7 bases, and 8 bases lay outside the gene matches. CDR1 SGHDN and CDR2 FVKESK come from the germline V gene. The CDR3: CASTRTGLKAFF. CDR3 DNA sequence: TGTGCCAGCACCCGGACAGGACTTAAAGCTTTCTTT.

The rearrangement uses TRBV6-5 and TRBJ1-1, with TRBD1 matching 7 bases. The CDR3 has 15 amino acids. Trimming removed 4 bases from V and 0 bases from J; junction bases left unmatched: 5. Germline V lookup: CDR1 MNHEY, CDR2 SVGAGI. CDR3 in amino acids: CASSSGQSVNTEAFF. CDR3 coding DNA: TGTGCCAGCAGTTCGGGACAGTCGGTGAACACTGAAGCTTTCTTT.

In nucleotides, the CDR3 is TGCGCCAGCAGCTTGTACTTGCCGGGACAGGGGGACACTGAAGCTTTCTTT. It yields the protein CASSLYLPGQGDTEAFF. The chain uses TRBV5-1 and TRBJ1-1, with 11 bases identical to TRBD1. This CDR3 comprises 17 residues. Germline-derived CDR1 and CDR2 are SGHRS and YFSETQ. V was pared by 1 base and J by 3 bases, with 8 bases of the junction left unmatched.

This rearrangement joins TRBV13 to TRBJ2-4; 16 bases are shared with TRBD2. The ends lost 4 bases at V and 6 bases at J; junction bases unmatched: 12. This CDR3 is 19 amino acids long. The germline V gene encodes CDR1 PRHDT and CDR2 FYEKMQ (reference sequence). CDR3 loop: CASSSAGLAGGPRGNIQYF. DNA of the CDR3: TGTGCCAGCAGCTCAGCGGGACTAGCGGGAGGGCCTAGGGGAAACATTCAGTACTTC.

The J gene is TRBJ1-2, the V gene TRBV12-3 or TRBV12-4; weak D call: TRBD1 (6 bases). V was clipped by 5 bases and J by 2 bases, with 9 bases between them. The CDR3 spans 13 residues. CDR3 amino acids: CASSQQGNYGYTF. CDR3 coding DNA: TGTGCCAGCAGTCAGCAGGGGAACTATGGCTACACCTTC.

The gene calls are TRBV6-5 and TRBJ1-5; a possible D gene is TRBD1 (6 bases). V was clipped by 7 bases and J by 2 bases, with 15 bases between them. Germline loops: CDR1 MNHEY, CDR2 SVGAGI. The CDR3 is made up of 15 amino acids. In DNA form, the CDR3 reads TGTGCCAGCATCTCAGGGGCGTTGGGCAATCAGCCCCAGCATTTT. It encodes CASISGALGNQPQHF.

This chain links TRBV6-5 with TRBJ1-6; D is ambiguous. V lost 8 bases and J lost 9, with 11 bases in between. This CDR3 is 12 amino acids long. Germline CDR1 reads MNHEY; CDR2 reads SVGAGI. The CDR3 DNA follows: TGTGCCAGCGGCTACCTGGCTTCACCCCTCCACTTT. This encodes CASGYLASPLHF.

The chain couples TRBV7-9 to TRBJ2-1; 7 bases match TRBD2. The germline CDR1 and CDR2 sequences are SEHNR and FQNEAQ (reference sequence). The V and J ends lost 4 bases and 0 bases, in that order; junction bases with no gene match: 6. This CDR3 spans 16 amino acids. In nucleotides, the CDR3 is TGTGCCAGCAGCTCCGCTCTAGCGGACTCCTACAATGAGCAGTTCTTC. Translation: CASSSALADSYNEQFF.

The chain carries TRBV2 and TRBJ1-4, with a weak D call TRBD1 (6 bases). The V gene lost 5 bases and the J gene lost 4 bases, with 14 bases spanning the gap. The CDR3 consists of 15 residues. Germline CDR1 SNHLY, CDR2 FYNNEI. In DNA form, the CDR3 reads TGTGCCAGCAGTAAAGGGGGGACGGATAATGAAAAACTGTTTTTT. Translation gives CASSKGGTDNEKLFF.

This rearrangement joins TRBV27 to TRBJ2-1; D remains unclear. Trimming took off 7 bases at V and 7 bases at J, with 14 bases between the two ends. In germline, CDR1 is MNHEY, CDR2 SMNVEV (reference sequence). The CDR3 sequence is 13 residues long. The CDR3 coding sequence is TGTGCCAGCACCCTAAGGTGGCAAAATGAGCAGTTCTTC. It yields the protein CASTLRWQNEQFF.

The rearrangement links TRBV14 to TRBJ2-1; D may be TRBD1 or TRBD2 (6 bases each). Germline CDR1 and CDR2: SGHDN and FVKESK. The CDR3 contains 15 residues. V lost 6 bases and J lost 7, with 19 bases in between. The CDR3 spells CASSTSGGGGNEQFF. The CDR3 DNA reads TGTGCCAGCAGTACATCCGGAGGGGGTGGGAATGAGCAGTTCTTC. Drawing the rest from reference TRBV14 and TRBJ2-1, the complete variable domain is EAGVTQFPSHSVIEKGQTVTLRCDPISGHDNLYWYRRVMGKEIKFLLHFVKESKQDESGMPNNRFLAERTGGTYSTLKVQPAELEDSGVYFCASSTSGGGGNEQFFGPGTRLTVL.

The rearrangement joins TRBV9 to TRBJ2-7; 7 nucleotides match TRBD1. The CDR3 length is 14 residues. V lost 0 bases, J lost 2 bases, and 2 bases stayed unmatched. CDR1 and CDR2 from the germline V gene are SGDLS and YYNGEE. CDR3 sequence: CASSVDRGAYEQYF. The DNA of the CDR3 is TGTGCCAGCAGCGTAGACAGGGGAGCCTACGAGCAGTACTTC.

The V call is TRBV5-1, the J call TRBJ2-5; 11 bases map to TRBD2. V dropped 1 base and J dropped 3; count of bases not matched to a gene: 5. Germline V gene data show CDR1 as SGHRS and CDR2 as YFSETQ. This CDR3 is 16 amino acids long. Here the CDR3 reads CASSLTGTSGEETQYF. CDR3 coding DNA: TGCGCCAGCAGCTTGACCGGGACTAGCGGCGAAGAGACCCAGTACTTC.

This chain joins TRBV3-1 (or the pseudogene TRBV3-2) and TRBJ1-3; D is unclear. CDR3 length: 15 amino acids. Trimming stripped 0 bases from V and 0 bases from J, with 6 bases between. Germline lookup yields CDR1 LGHDT and CDR2 YNNKEL (reference sequence). CDR3: CASSQEGVSGNTIYF. The CDR3 region has the DNA TGTGCCAGCAGCCAAGAAGGTGTCTCTGGAAACACCATATATTTT.

The chain links TRBV30 to TRBJ2-1; D is ambiguous. The CDR3 extends over 12 amino acids. Germline CDR1 is GTSNPN and CDR2 is SVGIG (reference sequence). The ends were cut back, 3 bases at V and 3 bases at J, with 6 bases in the middle. CDR3 region: CAWSQSYNEQFF. In DNA, the CDR3 is TGTGCCTGGAGCCAGAGCTACAATGAGCAGTTCTTC.

V gene TRBV6-4 combines with J gene TRBJ1-2; D might be TRBD1 (5 bases). CDR3 length equals 17 residues. V was shortened by 0 bases and J by 5 bases, with 19 bases between the two germline ends. Germline CDR1 MRHNA, CDR2 SNTAGT. The CDR3 nucleotides are TGTGCCAGCAGTGACTCTCAACGGCCAGGGTTAGGTTATGGCTACACCTTC. The encoded protein is CASSDSQRPGLGYGYTF.

The V call is TRBV19, the J call TRBJ2-1; tentatively, D is TRBD1 or TRBD2 (6 bases each). The CDR3 runs to 16 residues. The germline V gene encodes CDR1 LNHDA and CDR2 SQIVND (reference sequence). Between the trimmed V and J ends, which lost 5 bases and 1 base, there was a span of 15 bases. CDR3 DNA sequence: TGTGCCAGTAGTTGGAGGGGGGCCCTATCCTACAATGAGCAGTTCTTC. Protein: CASSWRGALSYNEQFF.

Here the CDR3 DNA reads TGTGCCAGCAGCCGTTGGTTGGGGCAGGTTACAGAAGCTTTCTTT. This sequence encodes CASSRWLGQVTEAFF. The chain employs TRBV3-1 (or the pseudogene TRBV3-2) and TRBJ1-1; D is possibly TRBD1 (5 bases). V gave up 4 bases and J gave up 8 bases, with 20 bases separating them. Germline loops: CDR1 LGHDT, CDR2 YNNKEL (reference sequence). The CDR3 runs to 15 residues.